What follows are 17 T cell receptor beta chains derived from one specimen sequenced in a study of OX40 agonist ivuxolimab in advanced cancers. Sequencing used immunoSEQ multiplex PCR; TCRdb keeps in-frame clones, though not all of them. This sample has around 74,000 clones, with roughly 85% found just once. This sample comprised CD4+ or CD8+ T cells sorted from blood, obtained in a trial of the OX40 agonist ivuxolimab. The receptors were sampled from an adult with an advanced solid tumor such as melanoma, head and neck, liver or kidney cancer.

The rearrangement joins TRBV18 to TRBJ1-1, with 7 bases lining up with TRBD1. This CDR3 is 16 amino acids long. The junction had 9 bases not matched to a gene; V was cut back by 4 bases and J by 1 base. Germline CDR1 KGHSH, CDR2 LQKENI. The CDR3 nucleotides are TGTGCCAGCTCACGAGCGGACAGGCTGGGGAACACTGAAGCTTTCTTT. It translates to CASSRADRLGNTEAFF.

CDR3 amino acids: CASSSRDRAYEQYF. In DNA form, the CDR3 reads TGTGCCAGTAGTTCCCGGGACAGAGCCTACGAGCAGTACTTC. The chain carries TRBV19 and TRBJ2-7; TRBD1 matches at 7 bases. The length of the CDR3 is 14 residues. The V segment lost 5 bases and the J segment 2 bases; nucleotides outside the gene matches: 6. CDR1 and CDR2 (germline): LNHDA, SQIVND (reference sequence).

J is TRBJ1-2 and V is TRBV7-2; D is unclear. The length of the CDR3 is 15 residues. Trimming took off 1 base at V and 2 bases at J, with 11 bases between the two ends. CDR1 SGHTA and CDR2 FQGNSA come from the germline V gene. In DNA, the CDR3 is TGTGCCAGCAGCTTAGTACTGGGAAGGAACTATGGCTACACCTTC. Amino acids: CASSLVLGRNYGYTF.

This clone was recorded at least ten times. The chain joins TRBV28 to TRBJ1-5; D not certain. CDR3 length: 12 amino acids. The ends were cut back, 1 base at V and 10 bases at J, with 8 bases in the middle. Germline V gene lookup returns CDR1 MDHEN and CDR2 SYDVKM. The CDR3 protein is CASSLFRAPQHF. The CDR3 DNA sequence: TGTGCCAGCAGTTTATTTCGCGCACCCCAGCATTTT. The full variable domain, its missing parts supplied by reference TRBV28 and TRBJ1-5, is DVKVTQSSRYLVKRTGEKVFLECVQDMDHENMFWYRQDPGLGLRLIYFSYDVKMKEKGDIPEGYSVSREKKERFSLILESASTNQTSMYLCASSLFRAPQHFGDGTRLSIL.

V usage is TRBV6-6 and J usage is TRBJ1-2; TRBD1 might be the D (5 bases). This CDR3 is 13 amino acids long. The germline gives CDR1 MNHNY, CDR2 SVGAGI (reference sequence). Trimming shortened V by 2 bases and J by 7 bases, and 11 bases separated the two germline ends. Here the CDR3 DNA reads TGTGCCAGCAGTTACGAGGGGTTGGGTGGCTACACCTTC. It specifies CASSYEGLGGYTF.

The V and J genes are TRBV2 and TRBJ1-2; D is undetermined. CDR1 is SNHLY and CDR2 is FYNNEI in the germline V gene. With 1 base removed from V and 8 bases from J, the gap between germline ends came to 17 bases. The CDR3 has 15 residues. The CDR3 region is CASSEGAFGVRGYTF. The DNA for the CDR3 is TGTGCCAGCAGTGAAGGAGCATTTGGGGTTCGAGGCTACACCTTC.

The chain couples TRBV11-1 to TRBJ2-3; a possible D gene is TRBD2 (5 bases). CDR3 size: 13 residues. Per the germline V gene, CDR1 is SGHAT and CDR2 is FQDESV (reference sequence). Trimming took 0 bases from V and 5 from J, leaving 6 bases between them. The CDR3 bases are TGTGCCAGCAGCTTAGCCGGGGAAGATACGCAGTATTTT. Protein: CASSLAGEDTQYF.

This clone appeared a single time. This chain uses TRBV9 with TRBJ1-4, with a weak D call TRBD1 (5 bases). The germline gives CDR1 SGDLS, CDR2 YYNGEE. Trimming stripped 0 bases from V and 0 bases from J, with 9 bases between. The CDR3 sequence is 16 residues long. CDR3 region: CASSVGDLATNEKLFF. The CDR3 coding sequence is TGTGCCAGCAGCGTAGGGGACCTCGCAACTAATGAAAAACTGTTTTTT.

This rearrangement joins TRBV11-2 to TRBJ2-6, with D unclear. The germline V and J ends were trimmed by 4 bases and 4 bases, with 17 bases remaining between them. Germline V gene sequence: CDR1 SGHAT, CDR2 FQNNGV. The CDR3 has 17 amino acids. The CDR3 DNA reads TGTGCCAGCAGCTCCTCCGGGCCCAGACCCGGGGCCAACGTCCTGACTTTC. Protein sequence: CASSSSGPRPGANVLTF.

CDR3 in amino acids: CSVGTAGYTDTQYF. In DNA, the CDR3 is TGCAGCGTTGGCACTGCGGGCTACACAGATACGCAGTATTTT. The chain uses TRBV29-1 and TRBJ2-3; possible D gene TRBD2, 5 bases. Germline V CDR1 and CDR2: SQVTM, ANQGSEA. V was pared by 4 bases and J by 2 bases, with 13 bases between. CDR3 size: 14 residues.

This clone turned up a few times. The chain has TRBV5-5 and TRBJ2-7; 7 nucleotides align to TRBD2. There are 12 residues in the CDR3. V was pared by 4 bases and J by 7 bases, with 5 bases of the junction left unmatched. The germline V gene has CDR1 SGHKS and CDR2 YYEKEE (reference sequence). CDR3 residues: CASSPGGLEQYF. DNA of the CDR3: TGTGCCAGCAGCCCGGGAGGATTGGAGCAGTACTTC.

This chain's CDR3 is CASSLAGFTDTQYF. The CDR3 bases are TGCGCCAGCAGCTTAGCGGGGTTCACAGATACGCAGTATTTT. The rearrangement joins TRBV5-1 to TRBJ2-3; 7 bases line up with TRBD2. The J segment lost 2 bases and the V segment lost 2 bases, leaving 2 bases of the junction unmatched. The germline V gene has CDR1 SGHRS and CDR2 YFSETQ. The length of the CDR3 is 14 residues.

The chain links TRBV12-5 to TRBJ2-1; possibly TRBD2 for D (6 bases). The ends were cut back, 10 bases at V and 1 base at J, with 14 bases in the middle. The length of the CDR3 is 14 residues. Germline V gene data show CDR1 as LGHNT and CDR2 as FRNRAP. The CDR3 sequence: CANSGVGSYNEQFF. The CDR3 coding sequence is TGTGCTAATTCGGGGGTGGGGTCCTACAATGAGCAGTTCTTC.

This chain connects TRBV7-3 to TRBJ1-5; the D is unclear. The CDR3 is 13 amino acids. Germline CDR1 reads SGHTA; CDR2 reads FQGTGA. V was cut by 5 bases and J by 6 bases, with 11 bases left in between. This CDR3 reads CASSPEPGQPQHF. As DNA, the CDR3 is TGTGCCAGCAGCCCCGAACCCGGTCAGCCCCAGCATTTT.

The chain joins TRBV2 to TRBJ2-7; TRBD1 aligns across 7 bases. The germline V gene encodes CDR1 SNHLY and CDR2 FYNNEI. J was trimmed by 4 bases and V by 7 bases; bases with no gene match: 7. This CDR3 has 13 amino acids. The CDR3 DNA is TGTGCCAGCATAAGACAGGGCAAATACGAGCAGTACTTC. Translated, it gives CASIRQGKYEQYF.

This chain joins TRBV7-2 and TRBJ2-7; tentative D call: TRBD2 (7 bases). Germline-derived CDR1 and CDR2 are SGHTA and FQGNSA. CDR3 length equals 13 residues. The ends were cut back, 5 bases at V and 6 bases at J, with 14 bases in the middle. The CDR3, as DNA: TGTGCCAGCAGCCCGAGGGGGGGGCTCGAGCAGTACTTC. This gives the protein CASSPRGGLEQYF.

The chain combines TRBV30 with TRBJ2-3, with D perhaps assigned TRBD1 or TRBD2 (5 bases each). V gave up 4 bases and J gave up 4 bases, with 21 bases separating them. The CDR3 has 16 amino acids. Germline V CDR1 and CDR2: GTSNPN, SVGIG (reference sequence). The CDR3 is CAWIPEGSDGSDTQYF. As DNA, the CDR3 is TGTGCCTGGATCCCTGAGGGGTCGGATGGGTCAGATACGCAGTATTTT.